The T cell receptor beta chain under discussion was sequenced for a study of T cells after posttransplantation cyclophosphamide. Regarding the study as a whole: Donor-recipient repertoire similarity was low at 1-2 months, rising over year one.

Busulfan-fludarabine conditioning, marrow transplant, and cyclophosphamide on days +3 and +4 were administered. Points on this clone: Its antigen remains unknown.

Sequencing used immunoSEQ multiplex PCR; TCRdb keeps in-frame clones, though not all of them. The table shows approximately 3,200 clones, with approximately 74% occurring only once. The germline gives CDR1 SGHTA, CDR2 FQGNSA. The CDR3 is made up of 14 amino acids. Trimming removed 1 base at V and 5 bases at J, with 10 bases between. This chain connects TRBV7-2 to TRBJ2-3; no clear D. Sequenced material: PBMCs, taken after allogeneic stem cell transplant with posttransplant cyclophosphamide. This clonotype was sampled from a female patient between 50 and 59 years old who received an allogeneic stem cell transplant from a related donor, was CMV-positive, and had no GVHD. Some T cells may be provided by the graft donor. CDR3 DNA: TGTGCCAGCAGCTTAGTGGTGTTCAGAGATACGCAGTATTTT. Residues: CASSLVVFRDTQYF.